The rows below give T cell receptor beta chains drawn from one sample of a study of cytomegalovirus exposure and HLA in healthy donors. TCRdb keeps only in-frame clones here, not all; method: immunoSEQ multiplex PCR. The repertoire includes approximately 110,000 clones, roughly four fifths of them detected once, and approximately 1.2% sits in the top ten. The sequencing sample was made of PBMCs. The receptor set was obtained from a man aged 40-50 years in good health and CMV-seronegative. Both conserved end residues are part of each CDR3. D genes are given only for firm matches. The size field is filled for only some rows; it gives once, few, many or a size class.

v_gene	abundance	d_gene	j_gene	CDR3nt	CDR3aa
TRBV5-1	.	TRBD1	TRBJ1-5	TGCGCCAGCAGCCGTGGACAGGGAGCGATACTGAGCAATCAGCCCCAGCATTTT	CASSRGQGAILSNQPQHF
TRBV6-5	.	.	TRBJ2-1	TGTGCCAGTTCACTAGGCAATGAGCAGTTCTTC	CASSLGNEQFF
TRBV30	.	.	TRBJ1-2	TGTGCCTGGAGTGTATGGGCTCTCGACGGAGGGTCAGCTGGCTACACCTTC	CAWSVWALDGGSAGYTF
TRBV4-1	.	.	TRBJ2-5	TGCGCCAGCAGCCAGGCGGGGGCTCGGGTTCAAGAGACCCAGTACTTC	CASSQAGARVQETQYF
TRBV5-6	few	.	TRBJ1-6	TGTGCCAGCAGCTTGGGCGGAAACTGGGATTCACCCCTCCACTTT	CASSLGGNWDSPLHF
TRBV6-5	.	TRBD2	TRBJ2-7	TGTGCCAGCAGTTATGAGCGGGGCTACGAGCAGTACTTC	CASSYERGYEQYF
TRBV7-9	.	TRBD1	TRBJ1-2	TGTGCCAGCAGCTCCTTCGAGACAGGGTCAACTAACTATGGCTACACCTTC	CASSSFETGSTNYGYTF
TRBV15	.	TRBD2	TRBJ2-1	TGTGCCACCAGCGGTCAGAGCGGGAATAATGAGCAGTTCTTC	CATSGQSGNNEQFF
TRBV11-3	.	TRBD2	TRBJ2-7	TGTGCCAGCAGTCCATCTGTCGGGGGGGCCTACGAGCAGTACTTC	CASSPSVGGAYEQYF
TRBV20-1	.	TRBD2	TRBJ2-5	TGCAGTGCCGGACTAGGAGAGACCCAGTACTTC	CSAGLGETQYF
TRBV15	.	TRBD1	TRBJ2-2	TGTGCCACCAGCAGCGACAGGGAGCCCACCGGGGAGCTGTTTTTT	CATSSDREPTGELFF
TRBV27	.	TRBD2	TRBJ2-1	TGTGCCAGCAGTTGGACTAGCGTTAGTGAGCAGTTCTTC	CASSWTSVSEQFF
TRBV6-5	few	TRBD2	TRBJ2-5	TGTGCCAGCAGTTACGTGCGGGAGTCAGAGACCCAGTACTTC	CASSYVRESETQYF
TRBV7-9	.	TRBD1	TRBJ2-7	TGTGCCAGCAGCTCCGGGACAGGGGTCTACGAGCAGTACTTC	CASSSGTGVYEQYF
TRBV29-1	.	.	TRBJ1-2	TGCAGCGTTGAAGGAGGGGGAGGGGCCAGCCATCTGAACTATGGCTACACCTTC	CSVEGGGGASHLNYGYTF
TRBV14	.	TRBD2	TRBJ2-7	TGTGCCAGCAGCAAAGGGGTGACTAGCGGAGCACCCCCCTACGAGCAGTACTTC	CASSKGVTSGAPPYEQYF
TRBV14	.	.	TRBJ1-1	TGTGCCAGCAGCCTCTCGACTGGCACTGAAGCTTTCTTT	CASSLSTGTEAFF
TRBV4-1	.	TRBD1	TRBJ2-7	TGCGCCAGCAGCCAATGGGACAGGGCGCGCGAGCAGTACTTC	CASSQWDRAREQYF
TRBV7-6	.	.	TRBJ2-7	TGTGCCAGCAGCCAGGTGGGTGGGTACGAGCAGTACTTC	CASSQVGGYEQYF
TRBV6-6	.	TRBD1	TRBJ2-3	TGTGCCAGCAAGGGGGACAGGGAGGGGACGCAGTATTTT	CASKGDREGTQYF
TRBV30	few	.	TRBJ1-4	TGTGCCTGGAGTGGACAGGTGAATGAAAAACTGTTTTTT	CAWSGQVNEKLFF
TRBV4-2	.	TRBD1	TRBJ1-6	TGTGCCAGCAGCGGCGGGGGGGACAGACAAAATTCACCCCTCCACTTT	CASSGGGDRQNSPLHF
TRBV4-1	.	TRBD1	TRBJ2-5	TGCGCCAGCAGGGACAGGGGGTCAGAGACCCAGTACTTC	CASRDRGSETQYF
TRBV7-9	.	TRBD2	TRBJ2-1	TGTGCCAGCAGCTGGACTAGCGGGGACAATGAGCAGTTCTTC	CASSWTSGDNEQFF
TRBV18	.	TRBD1	TRBJ2-3	TGTGCCAGCTCACCACGATTACAGGGGGACACAGATACGCAGTATTTT	CASSPRLQGDTDTQYF
TRBV7-6	.	TRBD1	TRBJ1-1	TGTGCCAGCAGCCTAGAGGAGGGGGCTGGAGCTTTCTTT	CASSLEEGAGAFF
TRBV6-1	.	TRBD2	TRBJ2-7	TGTGCCAGCAGTGAGCTGCGGGGGATTTCCTACGAGCAGTACTTC	CASSELRGISYEQYF
TRBV4-3	few	.	TRBJ1-3	TGCGCCAGCAGCCAGGGCTACCGAAACACCATATATTTT	CASSQGYRNTIYF
TRBV5-8	few	.	TRBJ2-4	TGTGCCAGCAGCTTAGGGAGGTTCAAAAACATTCAGTACTTC	CASSLGRFKNIQYF